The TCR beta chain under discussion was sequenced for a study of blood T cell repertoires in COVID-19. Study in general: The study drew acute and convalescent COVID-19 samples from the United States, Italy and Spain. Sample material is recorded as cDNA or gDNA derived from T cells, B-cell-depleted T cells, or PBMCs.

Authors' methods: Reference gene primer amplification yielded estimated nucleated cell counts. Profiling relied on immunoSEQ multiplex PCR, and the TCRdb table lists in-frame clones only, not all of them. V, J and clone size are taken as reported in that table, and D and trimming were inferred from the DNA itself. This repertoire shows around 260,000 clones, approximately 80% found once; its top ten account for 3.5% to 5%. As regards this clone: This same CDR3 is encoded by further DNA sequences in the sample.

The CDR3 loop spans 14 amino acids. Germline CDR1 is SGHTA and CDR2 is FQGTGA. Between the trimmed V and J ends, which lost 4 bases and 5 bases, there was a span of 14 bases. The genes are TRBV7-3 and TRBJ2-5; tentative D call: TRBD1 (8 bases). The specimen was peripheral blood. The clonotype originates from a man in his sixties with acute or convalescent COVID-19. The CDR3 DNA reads TGTGCCAGCAGCTCCGGACAGGGAGGGGAGACCCAGTACTTC. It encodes CASSSGQGGETQYF. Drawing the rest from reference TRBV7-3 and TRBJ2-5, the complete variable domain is GAGVSQTPSNKVTEKGKYVELRCDPISGHTALYWYRQSLGQGPEFLIYFQGTGAADDSGLPNDRFFAVRPEGSVSTLKIQRTERGDSAVYLCASSSGQGGETQYFGPGTRLLVL.